This note documents a single TCR beta chain sequence. The antigen is unknown. PCR amplification relied on 60 Vbeta primers (plus 13 Jbeta primers). The method was immunoSEQ multiplex PCR; TCRdb's version includes in-frame clones alone and lacks a portion of them. The sample lists over 150,000 clones, about 77% occurring once. The sample is drawn from a study of cytomegalovirus exposure and HLA in healthy donors. Study results and limitations: In a later analysis, a missense DCLRE1C variant was linked to TCR beta V- and J-gene trimming. Diagnosis of cytomegalovirus status made by the classifier reportedly showed high specificity and sensitivity.

Germline lookup yields CDR1 SNHLY and CDR2 FYNNEI. V was shortened by 9 bases and J by 1 base, with 11 bases between the two germline ends. This CDR3 has 13 amino acids. Material for sequencing was PBMCs. The chain joins TRBV2 to TRBJ2-3; D gene uncertain. The receptor's source is a young man in good health and CMV-seropositive. DNA for the CDR3: TGTGCCAGGAGCGAGGTGCGCACAGATACGCAGTATTTT. It specifies CARSEVRTDTQYF.